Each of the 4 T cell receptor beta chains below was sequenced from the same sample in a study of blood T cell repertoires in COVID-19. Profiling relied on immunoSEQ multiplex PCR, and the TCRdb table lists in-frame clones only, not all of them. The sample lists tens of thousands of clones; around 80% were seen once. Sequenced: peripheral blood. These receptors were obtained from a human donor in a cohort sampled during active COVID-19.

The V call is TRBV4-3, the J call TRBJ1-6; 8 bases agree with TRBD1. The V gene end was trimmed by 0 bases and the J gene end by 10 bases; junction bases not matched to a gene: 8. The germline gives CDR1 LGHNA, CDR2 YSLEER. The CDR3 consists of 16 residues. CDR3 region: CASSQERAGGTSPLHF. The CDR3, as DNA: TGCGCCAGCAGCCAAGAACGGGCAGGGGGCACGTCACCCCTCCACTTT.

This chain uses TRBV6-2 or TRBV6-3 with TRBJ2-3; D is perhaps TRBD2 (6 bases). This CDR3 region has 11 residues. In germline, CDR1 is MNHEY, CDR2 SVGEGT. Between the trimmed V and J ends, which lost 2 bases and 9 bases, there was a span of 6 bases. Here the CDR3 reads CASSYGGTQYF. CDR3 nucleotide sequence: TGTGCCAGCAGTTACGGAGGGACGCAGTATTTT.

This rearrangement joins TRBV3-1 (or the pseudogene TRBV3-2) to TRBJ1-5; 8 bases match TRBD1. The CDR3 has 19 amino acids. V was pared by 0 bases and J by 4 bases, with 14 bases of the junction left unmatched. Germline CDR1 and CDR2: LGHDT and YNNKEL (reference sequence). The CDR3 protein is CASSQDPRTGQWTNQPQHF. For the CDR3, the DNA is TGTGCCAGCAGCCAAGATCCCCGGACAGGGCAGTGGACGAATCAGCCCCAGCATTTT.

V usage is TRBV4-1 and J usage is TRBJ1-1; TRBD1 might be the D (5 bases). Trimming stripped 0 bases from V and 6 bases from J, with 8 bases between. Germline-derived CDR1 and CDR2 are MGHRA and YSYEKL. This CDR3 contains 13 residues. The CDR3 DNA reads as TGCGCCAGCAGCCAAGATCTCAGGGCTGAAGCTTTCTTT. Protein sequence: CASSQDLRAEAFF.